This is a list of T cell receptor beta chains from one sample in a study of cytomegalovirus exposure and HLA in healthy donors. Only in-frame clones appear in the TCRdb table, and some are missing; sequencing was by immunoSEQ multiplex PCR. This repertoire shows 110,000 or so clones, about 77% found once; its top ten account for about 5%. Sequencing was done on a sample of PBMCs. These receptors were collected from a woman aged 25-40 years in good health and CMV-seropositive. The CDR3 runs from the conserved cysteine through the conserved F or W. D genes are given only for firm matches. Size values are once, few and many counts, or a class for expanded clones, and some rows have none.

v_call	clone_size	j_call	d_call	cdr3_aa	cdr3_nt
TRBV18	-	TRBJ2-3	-	CASSPGLRGGGTDTQYF	TGTGCCAGCTCACCAGGTTTAAGGGGTGGCGGCACAGATACGCAGTATTTT
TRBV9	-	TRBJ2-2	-	CASSVGTHTGELFF	TGTGCCAGCAGCGTAGGGACTCACACCGGGGAGCTGTTTTTT
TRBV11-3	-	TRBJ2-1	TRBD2	CASSFGGLDYNEQFF	TGTGCCAGCAGCTTTGGCGGACTAGACTACAATGAGCAGTTCTTC
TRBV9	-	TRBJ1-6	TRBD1	CASSVGGQINSPLHF	TGTGCCAGCAGCGTTGGGGGACAGATAAATTCACCCCTCCACTTT
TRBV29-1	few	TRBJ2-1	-	CSVGRGLTGNEQFF	TGCAGCGTTGGGCGGGGCCTAACGGGCAATGAGCAGTTCTTC
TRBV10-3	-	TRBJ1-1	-	CAISGGENTEAFF	TGTGCCATCAGCGGAGGGGAGAACACTGAAGCTTTCTTT
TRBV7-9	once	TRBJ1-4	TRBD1	CASSYDRGGEKLFF	TGTGCCAGCAGCTACGACAGGGGTGGAGAAAAACTGTTTTTT
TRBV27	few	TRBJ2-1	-	CASNGLGSASDEQFF	TGTGCCAGCAACGGACTGGGGTCGGCTTCCGACGAGCAGTTCTTC
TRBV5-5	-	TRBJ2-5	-	CASSRPFGGLGETQYF	TGTGCCAGCAGCCGCCCATTCGGGGGGCTGGGAGAGACCCAGTACTTC
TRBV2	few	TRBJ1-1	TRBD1	CASLPTGATKAFF	TGTGCCAGCCTTCCTACAGGGGCCACTAAGGCTTTCTTT
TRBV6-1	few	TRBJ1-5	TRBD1	CASSEEGTGWRNSNQPQHF	TGTGCCAGCAGTGAAGAAGGGACAGGTTGGCGAAATAGCAATCAGCCCCAGCATTTT
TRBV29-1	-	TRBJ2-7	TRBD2	CSVGGITYEQYF	TGCAGCGTGGGGGGGATCACCTACGAGCAGTACTTC
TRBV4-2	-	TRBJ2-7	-	CASSQDKTAGPYEQYF	TGTGCCAGCAGCCAAGATAAGACAGCAGGCCCCTACGAGCAGTACTTC
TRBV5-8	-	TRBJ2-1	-	CASSLTGYNEQFF	TGTGCCAGCAGCTTAACAGGGTACAATGAGCAGTTCTTC